This TCR beta chain was captured in a study of blood T cell repertoires in COVID-19. Study overall: From the United States, Italy and Spain came samples of acute and convalescent COVID-19. PBMCs, B-cell-depleted T cells, or T cells provided the cDNA or gDNA that made up the material.

Participants reported their clinical history, and cohort assignment relied on those reports. Per the original methods: Estimates of nucleated cell counts were drawn from the amplification of reference gene primers. TCRdb keeps only in-frame clones here, not all; method: immunoSEQ multiplex PCR. Clonal size and the V and J genes are those of that table, whereas D and trimming came from the DNA. The repertoire holds about 280,000 clones, with about 87% as singletons. CDR3 length: 14 amino acids. The V end was cut by 6 bases, the J end by 0 bases, with 12 bases between. Germline CDR1 and CDR2: LNHDA and SQIVND (reference sequence).

This TCR was sampled from a woman aged 25 to 39 with acute COVID-19. V and J are TRBV19 and TRBJ2-7; possible D gene TRBD1, 6 bases. The sample was PBMCs or T cells enriched from blood (not recorded which). The chain's CDR3 is CASSEGHRSYEQYF. The CDR3 DNA follows: TGTGCCAGTAGCGAGGGACACCGCTCCTACGAGCAGTACTTC.